The present T cell receptor (beta chain) was sequenced within a study of T-cell reconstitution after alpha-beta-depleted transplantation in children. The library targeted TCRbeta and was prepared with unique molecular identifiers. One entry per CDR3 protein results from TCRdb running MiXCR on the PCR reads. The sample yields about 300,000 distinct CDR3 sequences, roughly 9.1% seen once. Study results and limitations: Alpha-beta T cells present about two months after transplant were reported to originate from several hundred expanded graft clones. Surviving recipient T cells and thymic progenitors produced the high day-60 TCRbeta diversity seen in some patients.

Ten or more counts support this clonotype. Its antigen remains unidentified. V gave up 7 bases and J gave up 3 bases; unmatched junction bases: 6. The CDR3 contains 12 residues. CDR1 is SQVTM, CDR2 ANQGSEA, per germline. The genes are TRBV29-1 and TRBJ2-7, with 7 nucleotides matching TRBD2. The sequence was obtained from a boy under three years old with acute myeloid leukemia, due to receive a stem cell transplant. Sequenced material: PBMCs, taken before TCRalphabeta/CD19-depleted stem cell transplant. The chain's CDR3 is CSGSGGGYEQYF. Written as DNA, the CDR3 is TGCAGCGGGAGTGGGGGGGGCTACGAGCAGTACTTC.